A single sample is the source of the 9 T cell receptor beta chains below, sequenced in a study of persistence of HIV-infected CD4 T cells. The antigens of these receptors remain unknown. The immunoSEQ assay was version 4, run in survey mode. Data came from immunoSEQ multiplex PCR; TCRdb stores just in-frame clones and leaves some out. The repertoire includes approximately 27,000 clones, roughly 78% of them detected once, and about 0.75% sits in the top ten. Lysates of CMV-infected fibroblasts at roughly 10 ug/mL stimulated these cells. CD40L-negative CD69-negative CD45RO-high memory CD4+ T cells were sorted as populations depleted of antigen-responding cells. The material sequenced was CD4+ T cells sorted from PBMCs after approximately 18-hour stimulation, taken from a patient who received antiretroviral therapy. Every receptor here comes from an adult woman with HIV who was CMV-seropositive.

This clone was observed a handful of times. This chain links TRBV2 with TRBJ1-2; 8 nucleotides match TRBD1. V trimming: 5 bases; J trimming: 7 bases; junction bases outside the gene matches: 9. Looked up from germline, CDR1 is SNHLY and CDR2 is FYNNEI. This CDR3 comprises 14 residues. The CDR3 nucleotides read TGTGCCAGCAGTCTTGTCACAGGACAGGGTGGCTACACCTTC. As protein: CASSLVTGQGGYTF.

This clone was seen once. The V gene is TRBV7-2, the J gene TRBJ1-4, with TRBD1 identical over 7 bases. This CDR3 comprises 15 residues. The germline V gene encodes CDR1 SGHTA and CDR2 FQGNSA. The V and J ends lost 1 base and 4 bases, in that order; junction bases with no gene match: 3. The CDR3 reads CASSLVPGGNEKLFF. The CDR3 nucleotides read TGTGCCAGCAGCTTAGTCCCAGGGGGTAATGAAAAACTGTTTTTT.

This chain connects TRBV30 to TRBJ1-6; D might be TRBD1 (6 bases). The CDR3 spans 17 residues. The germline V gene encodes CDR1 GTSNPN and CDR2 SVGIG (reference sequence). Trimming took 3 bases from V and 5 from J, leaving 20 bases between them. CDR3 in amino acids: CAWRTGGFAINNSPLHF. DNA for the CDR3: TGTGCCTGGAGGACAGGAGGCTTCGCGATAAATAATTCACCCCTCCACTTT. The full variable domain, in which reference TRBV30 and TRBJ1-6 provide the parts outside the CDR3, is SQTIHQWPATLVQPVGSPLSLECTVEGTSNPNLYWYRQAAGRGLQLLFYSVGIGQISSEVPQNLSASRPQDRQFILSSKKLLLSDSGFYLCAWRTGGFAINNSPLHFGNGTRLTVT.

For this clone: This specimen includes other DNA sequences encoding the same CDR3. This chain connects TRBV5-1 to TRBJ2-3; TRBD1 aligns across 7 bases. The junction had 3 bases not matched to a gene; V was cut back by 0 bases and J by 2 bases. Germline V lookup: CDR1 SGHRS, CDR2 YFSETQ. This CDR3 is 15 amino acids long. CDR3 region: CASSLGDRDTDTQYF. In DNA, the CDR3 is TGCGCCAGCAGCTTGGGGGACAGAGACACAGATACGCAGTATTTT.

J is TRBJ1-1 and V is TRBV29-1, with 8 bases matching TRBD1. The CDR3 has 14 residues. CDR1 and CDR2 from the germline V gene are SQVTM and ANQGSEA. With 7 bases clipped from V and 1 base from J, the junction kept 8 bases outside the gene matches. Here the CDR3 reads CSGGQGASNTEAFF. The CDR3 nucleotides read TGCAGCGGCGGCCAGGGGGCATCGAACACTGAAGCTTTCTTT.

This clone turned up a few times. The rearrangement links TRBV12-1 to TRBJ1-5; no check of the table's D call, TRBD1, against the DNA was made. TRBV12-1 is a pseudogene segment. The CDR3 length is 17 residues. The DNA for the CDR3 is TGTGCCAGCAGCTCCGGTCGGACAGGGAAAGGCAATCAGCCCCAGCATTTT. The encoded protein is CASSSGRTGKGNQPQHF.

CDR3 region: CASSIPPASHDTEAFF. As DNA, the CDR3 is TGTGCCAGTAGTATCCCCCCGGCCAGTCACGACACTGAAGCTTTCTTT. The rearrangement links TRBV19 to TRBJ1-1; D is unresolved. Trimming pared 3 bases from V and 3 bases from J, leaving 17 bases between. The CDR3 extends over 16 amino acids. Germline V gene data show CDR1 as LNHDA and CDR2 as SQIVND (reference sequence).

V gene TRBV5-4 combines with J gene TRBJ1-3, with D maybe TRBD1 (5 bases). V was cut by 4 bases and J by 0 bases, with 14 bases left in between. The CDR3 runs 16 residues. Germline V gene sequence: CDR1 SGHNT, CDR2 YYREEE (reference sequence). CDR3 sequence: CASSAGLLASGNTIYF. The CDR3 region has the DNA TGTGCCAGCAGCGCGGGACTCTTGGCCTCTGGAAACACCATATATTTT.

The chain combines TRBV30 with TRBJ2-3, with 8 bases fitting TRBD2. Germline lookup yields CDR1 GTSNPN and CDR2 SVGIG (reference sequence). Losses at the gene ends were 4 bases for V and 4 bases for J; bases not matched to a gene: 4. The CDR3 loop spans 13 amino acids. CDR3 in amino acids: CAWNPRGADTQYF. The CDR3 region has the DNA TGTGCCTGGAATCCGCGGGGGGCAGATACGCAGTATTTT.